The rows below give T cell receptor beta chains drawn from one sample of a study of regulatory T cells in long-lasting Graves disease. TCRdb re-derived calls from the multiplex PCR reads in MiXCR, one entry per CDR3 protein. The table lists about 290,000 distinct CDR3 sequences, around 20% of them singletons. This specimen consisted of peripheral blood mononuclear cells (PBMCs), obtained when the disease was refractory, from a patient treated with antithyroid drugs. Receptors were obtained from a female donor with Graves disease. The CDR3 runs from the conserved cysteine through the conserved F or W. The D gene is left open where the match is weak. The size of a clone is reported for some rows only, either as once, few or many, or as a class for expanded clones.

J gene	D gene	clone size	V gene	CDR3 protein	CDR3 DNA
TRBJ2-5	NA	many	TRBV28	CASSFTRTQETQYF	TGTGCCAGCAGTTTCACGAGGACTCAAGAGACCCAGTACTTC
TRBJ1-2	NA	NA	TRBV9	CASSVPDSAIGGYTF	TGTGCCAGCAGCGTCCCGGACAGCGCGATAGGAGGCTACACCTTC
TRBJ1-1	NA	many	TRBV7-6	CASSLDRYTEAFF	TGTGCCAGCAGCTTAGACAGATACACTGAAGCTTTCTTT
TRBJ2-5	NA	NA	TRBV6-4	CASSDSRTGQETQYF	TGTGCCAGCAGTGACTCGAGGACTGGCCAAGAGACCCAGTACTTC
TRBJ2-5	NA	many	TRBV9	CASSNPQETQYF	TGTGCCAGCAGTAACCCACAAGAGACCCAGTACTTC
TRBJ1-2	NA	NA	TRBV7-2	CASSPYSSNYGYTF	TGTGCCAGCAGCCCCTACAGTTCTAACTATGGCTACACCTTC
TRBJ2-5	TRBD2	many	TRBV7-7	CASTGLAGETQYF	TGTGCTAGCACCGGACTAGCGGGAGAGACCCAGTACTTC
TRBJ2-2	TRBD2	few	TRBV12-3/TRBV12-4	CASSHGLDLGNTGELFF	TGTGCCAGCAGTCACGGACTAGATTTGGGTAACACCGGGGAGCTGTTTTTT
TRBJ1-2	NA	few	TRBV4-1	CASSQEPTSYGYTF	TGCGCCAGCAGCCAAGAACCAACCTCCTATGGCTACACCTTC
TRBJ2-7	NA	many	TRBV7-2	CASSMFAGSSYEQYF	TGTGCCAGCAGCATGTTCGCGGGGAGCTCCTACGAGCAGTACTTC
TRBJ2-1	TRBD2	NA	TRBV29-1	CSVDGTSGSNEQFF	TGCAGCGTTGACGGGACTAGCGGGAGCAATGAGCAGTTCTTC
TRBJ1-1	TRBD1	few	TRBV5-1	CASSPGQGFRAFF	TGCGCCAGCAGCCCGGGACAGGGCTTTAGGGCTTTCTTT
TRBJ2-7	TRBD2	NA	TRBV2	CASTPASGSLYEQYF	TGTGCCAGCACCCCCGCTAGCGGGAGTCTCTACGAGCAGTACTTC
TRBJ2-1	TRBD2	NA	TRBV12-3/TRBV12-4	CASSLRAGGGDNEQFF	TGTGCCAGCAGCCTCCGAGCGGGAGGAGGGGACAATGAGCAGTTCTTC
TRBJ2-5	TRBD2	few	TRBV20-1	CSPGTSGNTPTF	TGCTCCCCCGGGACTAGCGGGAATACCCCTACCTTC
TRBJ2-1	TRBD1	few	TRBV2	CASSEQGQGNEQFF	TGTGCCAGCAGTGAACAAGGACAGGGGAATGAGCAGTTCTTC
TRBJ2-7	TRBD1	NA	TRBV7-9	CASSLDRVGEQYF	TGTGCCAGCAGCTTGGACAGGGTGGGGGAGCAGTACTTC
TRBJ1-3	NA	few	TRBV28	CASDTGLSGNTIYF	TGTGCCAGCGACACAGGGCTCTCTGGAAACACCATATATTTT
TRBJ2-2	TRBD2	many	TRBV7-8	CASSLGSGRASGELFF	TGTGCCAGCAGCTTGGGTAGCGGGAGGGCCAGCGGGGAGCTGTTTTTT
TRBJ2-4	NA	NA	TRBV24-1	CATSDLTAASKNIQYF	TGTGCCACCAGTGATTTAACAGCGGCCTCCAAAAACATTCAGTACTTC
TRBJ2-7	NA	few	TRBV25-1	CASSEGGVHEQYF	TGTGCCAGCAGTGAAGGTGGGGTCCACGAGCAGTACTTC
TRBJ2-6	NA	NA	TRBV20-1	CSGYTSGRPGANVLTF	TGCAGTGGGTATACATCAGGAAGGCCTGGGGCCAACGTCCTGACTTTC
TRBJ2-5	NA	few	TRBV14	CASSPWGETQYF	TGTGCCAGCAGCCCTTGGGGGGAGACCCAGTACTTC
TRBJ2-3	TRBD2	NA	TRBV12-3/TRBV12-4	CASSGTIGIGTDTQYF	TGTGCCAGCAGTGGGACTATCGGGATAGGCACAGATACGCAGTATTTT
TRBJ1-6	NA	many	TRBV7-8	CASSLRVNSPLHF	TGTGCCAGCAGCCTCCGGGTTAATTCACCCCTCCACTTT
TRBJ2-7	NA	many	TRBV6-1	CASNTQGILSRYEQYF	TGTGCCAGCAATACACAGGGTATCCTATCCCGGTACGAGCAGTACTTC
TRBJ1-5	NA	many	TRBV12-3/TRBV12-4	CASSSRKSSNQPQHF	TGTGCCAGCAGTTCGAGAAAGAGTAGCAATCAGCCCCAGCATTTT
TRBJ2-2	NA	few	TRBV6-2/TRBV6-3	CASSYDGGSNTGELFF	TGTGCCAGCAGTTACGATGGGGGAAGCAACACCGGGGAGCTGTTTTTT
TRBJ1-1	NA	NA	TRBV7-3	CASSLMMNTEAFF	TGTGCCAGCAGCTTAATGATGAACACTGAAGCTTTCTTT
TRBJ2-7	TRBD2	many	TRBV6-1	CASTSSGSGYEQYF	TGTGCCAGCACCTCTAGCGGGAGCGGTTACGAGCAGTACTTC
TRBJ1-4	NA	NA	TRBV5-1	CASSRFGTGNEKLFF	TGCGCCAGCAGTCGATTCGGGACGGGGAATGAAAAACTGTTTTTT
TRBJ2-4	TRBD1	NA	TRBV20-1	CSARDWTGGKNIQYF	TGCAGTGCTAGAGATTGGACAGGGGGAAAAAACATTCAGTACTTC
TRBJ2-7	NA	few	TRBV29-1	CSARAPYEQYF	TGCAGCGCCCGGGCCCCCTACGAGCAGTACTTC
TRBJ2-7	TRBD1	NA	TRBV6-2/TRBV6-3	CASSSLRDSSYEQYF	TGTGCCAGCAGTTCCCTCCGGGACAGCTCCTACGAGCAGTACTTC
TRBJ2-7	TRBD2	few	TRBV20-1	CSAPTSGGSYEQYF	TGCAGTGCCCCGACTAGCGGGGGGTCCTACGAGCAGTACTTC
TRBJ2-5	NA	many	TRBV7-9	CASSLIGRETQYF	TGTGCCAGCAGCTTAATAGGGCGGGAGACCCAGTACTTC
TRBJ1-2	TRBD1	many	TRBV6-1	CASSDKTGDYGYTF	TGTGCCAGCAGTGACAAGACAGGGGACTATGGCTACACCTTC
TRBJ2-7	NA	few	TRBV25-1	CASSAWEAYEQYF	TGTGCCAGCAGTGCTTGGGAGGCCTACGAGCAGTACTTC
TRBJ2-1	NA	NA	TRBV7-6	CASLLNPGSYNEQFF	TGTGCCAGCCTCCTCAATCCGGGTTCCTACAATGAGCAGTTCTTC